The next 19 T cell receptor beta chains were all read from a single sample in a study of long-term antiretroviral therapy in people with HIV. The immunoSEQ assay was v3.0, run at survey level. Libraries were prepared by immunoSEQ multiplex PCR; TCRdb keeps only in-frame clonotypes and omits some of them. Here the sample spans roughly 29,000 clones, under 85% being singletons. The sample in question was unsorted PBMCs, obtained 3 years after starting antiretroviral therapy. The receptors derive from a man aged 35 to 55 with HIV.

V gene TRBV10-3 combines with J gene TRBJ2-7; TRBD1 agrees at 10 bases. J lost 3 bases, V lost 7 bases, and 9 bases had no gene match. The germline CDR1 and CDR2 sequences are ENHRY and SYGVKD. The CDR3 sequence is 15 residues long. CDR3 bases: TGTGCCATCAACGAGCCGGGACAGGGGAGCTACGAGCAGTACTTC. This sequence encodes CAINEPGQGSYEQYF.

This sequence joins TRBV19 and TRBJ1-5; TRBD1 is a possible D gene (5 bases). The CDR3 totals 15 residues. Trimming removed 3 bases from V and 0 bases from J, with 9 bases in between. CDR1 LNHDA and CDR2 SQIVND come from the germline V gene (reference sequence). The CDR3 region is CASSMGGVSNQPQHF. CDR3 sequence (DNA): TGTGCCAGTAGTATGGGGGGAGTTAGCAATCAGCCCCAGCATTTT.

This chain joins TRBV18 and TRBJ2-2; no reliable D call. CDR1 and CDR2 (germline): KGHSH, LQKENI. V was shortened by 2 bases and J by 0 bases, with 7 bases between the two germline ends. The CDR3 extends over 15 amino acids. CDR3 sequence: CASSPGKTNTGELFF. Written as DNA, the CDR3 is TGTGCCAGCTCACCAGGGAAAACGAACACCGGGGAGCTGTTTTTT.

The CDR3 DNA follows: TGTGCCAGCAGTTACCTATATGGACAGGGGGTGAGGGGCTACACCTTC. Amino acids: CASSYLYGQGVRGYTF. The rearrangement links TRBV6-6 to TRBJ1-2, with 10 bases that match TRBD1. Germline values: CDR1 MNHNY, CDR2 SVGAGI (reference sequence). V shed 2 bases, J shed 8 bases, and the junction held 11 bases outside the gene matches. CDR3 length: 16 amino acids.

The chain carries TRBV9 and TRBJ1-2; D unresolved. The CDR3 loop spans 12 amino acids. Trimming removed 3 bases from V and 2 bases from J, with 5 bases in between. Per germline, CDR1 SGDLS and CDR2 YYNGEE. CDR3 amino acids: CASSGSNYGYTF. CDR3 sequence (DNA): TGTGCCAGCAGCGGTTCGAACTATGGCTACACCTTC.

This clone occurred a few times. The CDR3 is CASSLGQYEQYF. The CDR3 DNA is TGTGCCAGCAGCTTGGGACAGTACGAGCAGTACTTC. The chain links TRBV5-6 to TRBJ2-7; D might be TRBD1 (5 bases). The CDR3 runs to 12 residues. V lost 0 bases to trimming and J lost 4 bases, with 5 bases between them. Germline values: CDR1 SGHDT, CDR2 YYEEEE.

The chain joins TRBV5-4 to TRBJ1-2; 9 nucleotides agree with TRBD1. CDR3 length: 16 residues. After removal of 0 bases from V and 0 bases from J, the junction contained 3 bases not matched to a gene. Germline-derived CDR1 and CDR2 are SGHNT and YYREEE (reference sequence). The CDR3 here is CASSLAGTGSNYGYTF. The CDR3 coding sequence is TGTGCCAGCAGCTTGGCGGGGACAGGGTCTAACTATGGCTACACCTTC.

The J gene is TRBJ2-1, the V gene TRBV29-1; 8 nucleotides agree with TRBD1. V lost 5 bases, J lost 7 bases, and 10 bases stayed unmatched. This CDR3 has 14 residues. CDR1 and CDR2 from the germline V gene are SQVTM and ANQGSEA. The CDR3 DNA is TGCAGCGTTTCGGACAGGGAGTTTGTGAATGAGCAGTTCTTC. It yields the protein CSVSDREFVNEQFF.

This clone was observed a single time. The rearrangement joins TRBV2 to TRBJ2-6; D is unclear. This CDR3 comprises 13 residues. Per germline, CDR1 SNHLY and CDR2 FYNNEI. Between the trimmed V and J ends, which lost 5 bases and 3 bases, there was a span of 5 bases. The CDR3 sequence: CASSSFGANVLTF. The DNA for the CDR3 is TGTGCCAGCAGTTCCTTTGGGGCCAACGTCCTGACTTTC.

The gene calls are TRBV19 and TRBJ2-1; D unresolved. Trimming cost V 4 bases and J 9 bases, with 13 bases left between them. Germline CDR1 reads LNHDA; CDR2 reads SQIVND (reference sequence). The CDR3 is 13 residues long. The CDR3 coding sequence is TGTGCCAGTAGTACGTCGGACCTAGGTGAGCAGTTCTTC. Amino acids: CASSTSDLGEQFF.

This clone showed up just once. This chain connects TRBV9 to TRBJ2-5; D is unclear. Trimming cost V 4 bases and J 0 bases, with 7 bases left between them. This CDR3 comprises 13 residues. Per germline, CDR1 SGDLS and CDR2 YYNGEE. CDR3 coding DNA: TGTGCCAGCAGCTCCCAGTACCAAGAGACCCAGTACTTC. This translates into CASSSQYQETQYF.

The chain is built from TRBV4-2 and TRBJ2-3; 7 bases are shared with TRBD2. This CDR3 contains 16 residues. The ends lost 0 bases at V and 2 bases at J; junction bases unmatched: 5. The germline V gene encodes CDR1 LGHNA and CDR2 YNFKEQ. CDR3 loop: CASSQDGGGTTDTQYF. CDR3 DNA sequence: TGTGCCAGCAGCCAAGATGGCGGGGGTACCACAGATACGCAGTATTTT.

The chain joins TRBV19 to TRBJ2-2; possibly TRBD1 for D (6 bases). Germline CDR1 and CDR2: LNHDA and SQIVND (reference sequence). Trimming stripped 6 bases from V and 3 bases from J, with 11 bases between. The CDR3 runs 14 residues. CDR3 DNA: TGTGCCAGTAGGTTGACAGGATACACCGGGGAGCTGTTTTTT. Protein product: CASRLTGYTGELFF.

V and J are TRBV19 and TRBJ1-2, with TRBD1 as a possible D gene (6 bases). This CDR3 region has 14 residues. Germline V gene lookup returns CDR1 LNHDA and CDR2 SQIVND (reference sequence). V lost 11 bases, J lost 1 base, and 17 bases lay in between. The CDR3 DNA is TGTGCCGCCAGTACGGGGGCCCTTAACTATGGCTACACCTTC. Its translation: CAASTGALNYGYTF.

This sequence joins TRBV18 and TRBJ2-2, with D possibly matching TRBD2 (5 bases). In germline, CDR1 is KGHSH, CDR2 LQKENI. The CDR3 runs to 12 residues. Trimming cost V 3 bases and J 6 bases, with 5 bases left between them. CDR3 protein: CASSPRAGELFF. Written as DNA, the CDR3 is TGTGCCAGCTCACCGAGGGCCGGGGAGCTGTTTTTT.

The rearrangement joins TRBV6-5 to TRBJ2-6; no reliable D call. Germline CDR1 reads MNHEY; CDR2 reads SVGAGI. V was cut by 0 bases and J by 0 bases, with 6 bases left in between. The CDR3 totals 16 residues. The CDR3 coding sequence is TGTGCCAGCAGTTACTCGAGTGACTCTGGGGCCAACGTCCTGACTTTC. It translates to CASSYSSDSGANVLTF.

V gene TRBV6-1 combines with J gene TRBJ1-5; D is unresolved. Trimming stripped 0 bases from V and 4 bases from J, with 13 bases between. This CDR3 spans 16 amino acids. Per the germline V gene, CDR1 is MNHNS and CDR2 is SASEGT. The CDR3 DNA follows: TGTGCCAGCAGTGAAGCGTTGGGAGGGTTGAATCAGCCCCAGCATTTT. As protein: CASSEALGGLNQPQHF.

The chain is built from TRBV4-2 and TRBJ2-2; 9 positions match TRBD1. Germline CDR1 reads LGHNA; CDR2 reads YNFKEQ. CDR3 length: 18 amino acids. V lost 0 bases and J lost 3; bases outside the gene matches: 8. The DNA for the CDR3 is TGTGCCAGCAGCCAAGATGCGGGACAGGGCATAGACACCGGGGAGCTGTTTTTT. It codes for CASSQDAGQGIDTGELFF.

The rearrangement uses TRBV7-9 and TRBJ2-7; possibly TRBD1 or TRBD2 for D (5 bases each). Trimming stripped 0 bases from V and 2 bases from J, with 11 bases between. Per germline, CDR1 SEHNR and CDR2 FQNEAQ (reference sequence). CDR3 size: 15 residues. CDR3 protein: CASSLAGTDPYEQYF. The CDR3 nucleotides are TGTGCCAGCAGCTTAGCCGGGACGGACCCCTACGAGCAGTACTTC.